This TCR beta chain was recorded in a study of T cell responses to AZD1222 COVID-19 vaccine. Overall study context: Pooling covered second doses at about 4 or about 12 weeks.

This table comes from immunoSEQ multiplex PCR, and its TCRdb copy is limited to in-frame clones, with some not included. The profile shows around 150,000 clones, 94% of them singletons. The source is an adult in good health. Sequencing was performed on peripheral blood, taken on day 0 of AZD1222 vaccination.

The CDR3 region has the DNA TGCAGCGTTCGACAGGGGGCAAACTATGGCTACACCTTC. Translated: CSVRQGANYGYTF. The V and J genes are TRBV29-1 and TRBJ1-2; 10 positions match TRBD1. CDR1 is SQVTM, CDR2 ANQGSEA, per germline. Trimming removed 5 bases from V and 2 bases from J; junction bases left unmatched: 2. The CDR3 contains 13 residues.